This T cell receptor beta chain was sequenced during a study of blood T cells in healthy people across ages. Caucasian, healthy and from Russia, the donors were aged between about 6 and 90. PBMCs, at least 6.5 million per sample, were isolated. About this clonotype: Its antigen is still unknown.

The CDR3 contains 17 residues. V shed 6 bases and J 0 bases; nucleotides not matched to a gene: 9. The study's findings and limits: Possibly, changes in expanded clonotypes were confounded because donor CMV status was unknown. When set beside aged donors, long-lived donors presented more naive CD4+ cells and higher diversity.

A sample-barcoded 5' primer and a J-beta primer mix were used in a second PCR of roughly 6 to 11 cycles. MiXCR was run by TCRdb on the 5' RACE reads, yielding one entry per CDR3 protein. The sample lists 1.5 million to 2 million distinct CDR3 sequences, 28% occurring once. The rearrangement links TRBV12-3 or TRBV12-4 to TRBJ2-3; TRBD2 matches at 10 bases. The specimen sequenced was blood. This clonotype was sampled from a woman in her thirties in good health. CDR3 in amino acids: CASRVSGGKLSTDTQYF. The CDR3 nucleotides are TGTGCCAGCAGGGTTAGCGGGGGGAAGTTGAGCACAGATACGCAGTATTTT.